Reported below is one TCR beta chain. What it recognizes is unknown. Trimming took 4 bases from V and 5 from J; bases not matched to a gene: 7. The CDR3 runs to 16 residues. CDR1 is SGHDT, CDR2 YYEEEE, per germline. Measured with immunoSEQ multiplex PCR; TCRdb has only the in-frame clones, and not every one. Among about 190,000 clones listed, almost 95% were seen once. The sample belongs to a study of T cell responses to AZD1222 COVID-19 vaccine. Study-wide results and limits: Per reports, nearly half of all spike-specific TCRs target regions that are unmutated in variants. Donors were largely white British and mainly female; clonal diversity was possibly underestimated.

The TCR was taken from an adult in good health. This sample comprised peripheral blood, obtained on day 0 of AZD1222 vaccination. The chain links TRBV5-6 to TRBJ2-2; 11 bases match TRBD2. The CDR3 loop is CASSGGTSGRTGELFF. The CDR3 coding sequence is TGTGCCAGCAGCGGGGGGACTAGCGGTCGGACCGGGGAGCTGTTTTTT.